Listed here are 21 T cell receptor beta chains from one sample, sequenced in a study of PD-L1 blockade in urothelial cancer. Time point noted: pretreatment peripheral blood. Generated by immunoSEQ multiplex PCR, the TCRdb table keeps only in-frame clones and is missing some. The sample records roughly 120,000 clones, approximately 84% being singletons. Sequencing used PBMCs, obtained around atezolizumab (anti-PD-L1) treatment. The receptors derive from a man aged 50 to 60 with urothelial cancer.

This chain connects TRBV5-1 to TRBJ2-7, with TRBD2 identical over 7 bases. Germline CDR1 is SGHRS and CDR2 is YFSETQ. The trim removed 0 bases at V and 3 bases at J, leaving 6 bases unmatched. This CDR3 is 15 amino acids long. The CDR3 loop reads CASSLGLAELYEQYF. DNA for the CDR3: TGCGCCAGCAGCTTGGGTCTAGCGGAGCTCTACGAGCAGTACTTC.

The CDR3: CASGRHEQYF. CDR3 in DNA: TGTGCCAGCGGCCGTCACGAGCAGTACTTC. This sequence joins TRBV28 and TRBJ2-7; D not resolved. V lost 8 bases to trimming and J lost 5 bases, with 7 bases between them. Looked up from germline, CDR1 is MDHEN and CDR2 is SYDVKM. This CDR3 has 10 amino acids.

This clone was observed once. This chain connects TRBV7-9 to TRBJ2-5, with TRBD2 as a possible D gene (7 bases). V lost 5 bases and J 5 bases, leaving 27 bases between the germline ends. The germline gives CDR1 SEHNR, CDR2 FQNEAQ (reference sequence). The CDR3 is made up of 18 amino acids. This CDR3 reads CASSPWPGEGLDRETQYF. CDR3 in DNA: TGTGCCAGCAGCCCCTGGCCAGGGGAGGGGCTAGATCGGGAGACCCAGTACTTC.

This chain connects TRBV28 to TRBJ1-1, with 8 bases aligning to TRBD1. CDR1 MDHEN and CDR2 SYDVKM come from the germline V gene. The CDR3 extends over 14 amino acids. V lost 8 bases, J lost 5 bases, and 10 bases stayed unmatched. Here the CDR3 DNA reads TGTGCCAGCTTTTCCAGGGGGCGAGCGACTGAAGCTTTCTTT. Amino acids: CASFSRGRATEAFF.

The genes are TRBV5-4 and TRBJ2-2; D not resolved. The CDR3 runs 13 residues. Germline V gives CDR1 SGHNT, CDR2 YYREEE (reference sequence). With 1 base removed from V and 3 bases from J, the gap between germline ends came to 4 bases. CDR3 amino acids: CASSLPDTGELFF. The DNA of the CDR3 is TGTGCCAGCAGCTTGCCAGACACCGGGGAGCTGTTTTTT.

The CDR3 coding sequence is TGTGCCTGGAGACAGGGGCTAAACACCGGGGAGCTGTTTTTT. Encoded protein: CAWRQGLNTGELFF. The V gene is TRBV30, the J gene TRBJ2-2; TRBD1 aligns across 7 bases. Losses at the gene ends were 3 bases for V and 2 bases for J; bases not matched to a gene: 3. The length of the CDR3 is 14 residues. Germline V gives CDR1 GTSNPN, CDR2 SVGIG (reference sequence).

The J gene is TRBJ1-2, the V gene TRBV6-5; no clear D. The CDR3 loop spans 13 amino acids. Germline-derived CDR1 and CDR2 are MNHEY and SVGAGI. Trimming shortened V by 8 bases and J by 5 bases, and 15 bases separated the two germline ends. The CDR3 DNA sequence: TGTGCCAGCGCCGAAGACTCTACTTATGGCTACACCTTC. This encodes CASAEDSTYGYTF.

The table lists this clone with a few counts. V and J are TRBV7-2 and TRBJ2-7; 11 bases are shared with TRBD2. With 2 bases clipped from V and 4 bases from J, the junction kept 1 base outside the gene matches. The CDR3 length is 14 residues. Germline V gives CDR1 SGHTA, CDR2 FQGNSA. For the CDR3, the DNA is TGTGCCAGCAGCTTAACTAGCGGGAGTTACGAGCAGTACTTC. Amino acid sequence: CASSLTSGSYEQYF.

The rearrangement links TRBV15 to TRBJ1-4, with a possible D match to TRBD1 (5 bases). This CDR3 has 15 residues. V dropped 0 bases and J dropped 5 bases, with 10 bases sitting between them. The germline V gene encodes CDR1 LNHNV and CDR2 YYDKDF (reference sequence). The CDR3 DNA follows: TGTGCCACCAGCAGAGATCGGGACTTCAATGAAAAACTGTTTTTT. Amino acids: CATSRDRDFNEKLFF.

This sequence joins TRBV5-1 and TRBJ2-2; TRBD1 is a possible D gene (6 bases). The CDR3 is 14 residues long. With 4 bases removed from V and 3 bases from J, the gap between germline ends came to 10 bases. Germline CDR1 SGHRS, CDR2 YFSETQ. This CDR3 reads CASSGRQDTGELFF. CDR3 nucleotides: TGCGCCAGCAGCGGAAGACAGGACACCGGGGAGCTGTTTTTT. The full variable domain, completed using reference TRBV5-1 and TRBJ2-2, is KAGVTQTPRYLIKTRGQQVTLSCSPISGHRSVSWYQQTPGQGLQFLFEYFSETQRNKGNFPGRFSGRQFSNSRSEMNVSTLELGDSALYLCASSGRQDTGELFFGEGSRLTVL.

J is TRBJ2-3 and V is TRBV5-1; perhaps TRBD2 as D (6 bases). V gave up 0 bases and J gave up 6 bases, with 17 bases separating them. This CDR3 has 16 residues. Germline V CDR1 and CDR2: SGHRS, YFSETQ. The CDR3 here is CASSLAAGRVVDTQYF. The CDR3 bases are TGCGCCAGCAGCTTGGCCGCGGGACGGGTTGTTGATACGCAGTATTTT.

The genes are TRBV6-1 and TRBJ2-7; D possibly corresponds to TRBD1 (6 bases). This CDR3 is built from 14 residues. Germline CDR1 and CDR2: MNHNS and SASEGT. Deletions cut 6 bases from V and 0 bases from J, with 12 bases between. CDR3 sequence: CASSRQAYSYEQYF. CDR3 nucleotides: TGTGCCAGCAGCCGACAGGCGTACTCCTACGAGCAGTACTTC.

The rearrangement joins TRBV15 to TRBJ2-7, with TRBD1 as a possible D gene (5 bases). From germline, CDR1 is LNHNV and CDR2 YYDKDF (reference sequence). The CDR3 contains 16 residues. The V gene lost 5 bases and the J gene lost 1 base, with 18 bases spanning the gap. CDR3 loop: CATSSRSGSGSYEQYF. The DNA for the CDR3 is TGTGCCACCAGCTCAAGATCTGGGTCAGGGTCCTACGAGCAGTACTTC. Combining the CDR3 with reference TRBV15 and TRBJ2-7 gives the whole variable domain DAMVIQNPRYQVTQFGKPVTLSCSQTLNHNVMYWYQQKSSQAPKLLFHYYDKDFNNEADTPDNFQSRRPNTSFCFLDIRSPGLGDTAMYLCATSSRSGSGSYEQYFGPGTRLTVT.

The chain couples TRBV6-5 to TRBJ1-5, with 7 bases aligning to TRBD1. Looked up from germline, CDR1 is MNHEY and CDR2 is SVGAGI. The CDR3 spans 14 residues. Trimming cost V 6 bases and J 6 bases; bases outside gene matches: 8. This CDR3 is CASSNPGGSQPQHF. As DNA, the CDR3 is TGTGCCAGCAGCAACCCAGGGGGATCTCAGCCCCAGCATTTT.

This chain links TRBV12-2 with TRBJ1-2; TRBD1, as called in the table, went unchecked against the DNA. TRBV12-2 is classified as a pseudogene. There are 17 residues in the CDR3. The CDR3 DNA follows: TGTGCAAGTCGCTTAGCACAACCAGGGACAGGGGGCGGTGGCTACACCTTC. Translating it yields CASRLAQPGTGGGGYTF.

The J gene is TRBJ2-3, the V gene TRBV5-1, with 12 nucleotides matching TRBD2. Per germline, CDR1 SGHRS and CDR2 YFSETQ. The CDR3 is made up of 16 amino acids. Losses at the gene ends were 5 bases for V and 3 bases for J; bases not matched to a gene: 7. The CDR3 loop reads CASRKWTSGKTDTQYF. Written as DNA, the CDR3 is TGCGCCAGCAGAAAATGGACTAGCGGGAAGACAGATACGCAGTATTTT. Using reference TRBV5-1 and TRBJ2-3 for the parts outside the CDR3, the full variable domain is KAGVTQTPRYLIKTRGQQVTLSCSPISGHRSVSWYQQTPGQGLQFLFEYFSETQRNKGNFPGRFSGRQFSNSRSEMNVSTLELGDSALYLCASRKWTSGKTDTQYFGPGTRLTVL.

This clone was detected once. The chain uses TRBV28 and TRBJ2-1; D is perhaps TRBD1 (5 bases). V dropped 6 bases and J dropped 10 bases, with 13 bases sitting between them. Germline assignment: CDR1 MDHEN and CDR2 SYDVKM. This CDR3 is built from 12 residues. The CDR3: CASSPRVWEQFF. The CDR3 nucleotides read TGTGCCAGCAGCCCCAGGGTTTGGGAGCAGTTCTTC. The variable domain in full, with the rest retrieved from reference TRBV28 and TRBJ2-1, is DVKVTQSSRYLVKRTGEKVFLECVQDMDHENMFWYRQDPGLGLRLIYFSYDVKMKEKGDIPEGYSVSREKKERFSLILESASTNQTSMYLCASSPRVWEQFFGPGTRLTVL.

The chain joins TRBV11-2 to TRBJ1-2; 9 positions match TRBD1. Germline V lookup: CDR1 SGHAT, CDR2 FQNNGV. The V segment lost 6 bases and the J segment 6 bases; nucleotides outside the gene matches: 5. The CDR3 is made up of 13 amino acids. The DNA for the CDR3 is TGTGCCAGCAGGCGGACAGGGGACAATGGCTACACCTTC. It encodes CASRRTGDNGYTF.

The chain carries TRBV7-9 and TRBJ1-1; possibly TRBD1 for D (6 bases). CDR1 is SEHNR, CDR2 FQNEAQ, per germline (reference sequence). This CDR3 spans 14 amino acids. The V and J ends lost 6 bases and 4 bases respectively, with 15 bases between them. The CDR3 bases are TGTGCCAGCAGTCATAAGGGGGGGGCCACTGAAGCTTTCTTT. It codes for CASSHKGGATEAFF.

The J gene is TRBJ1-1, the V gene TRBV5-1, with D perhaps TRBD1 (5 bases). CDR1 and CDR2 (germline): SGHRS, YFSETQ. With 5 bases removed from V and 3 bases from J, the gap between germline ends came to 11 bases. CDR3 length: 13 residues. The CDR3 loop is CASRAGPDTEAFF. The CDR3 coding sequence is TGCGCCAGCAGGGCAGGGCCGGACACTGAAGCTTTCTTT.

The CDR3 nucleotides read TGTGCCAGCAGCTTGGGGGACAGACAAAAATATGGCTACACCTTC. This sequence encodes CASSLGDRQKYGYTF. The chain carries TRBV7-9 and TRBJ1-2; 7 bases are a match to TRBD1. Germline V gene sequence: CDR1 SEHNR, CDR2 FQNEAQ (reference sequence). The ends lost 3 bases at V and 5 bases at J; junction bases unmatched: 9. CDR3 length equals 15 residues.